This is a list of T cell receptor beta chains from one sample in a study of cytomegalovirus exposure and HLA in healthy donors. Profiling relied on immunoSEQ multiplex PCR, and the TCRdb table lists in-frame clones only, not all of them. Counted here are just over 80,000 clones, around 96% occurring once; the ten biggest clones make up approximately 1.3%. Sequencing used PBMCs. The receptor set was obtained from a woman aged 18-29 years in good health and CMV-seronegative. Each CDR3 is given with its conserved first and last residue. A D gene is named only where the DNA matches it firmly. A clone size is listed for some rows: how often the clone was seen (once, few, many), or a class if it is expanded.

CDR3,DNA,J,D,V,size
CASSQTPGLAGRWDTQYF,TGCGCCAGCAGCCAAACTCCGGGACTAGCGGGGAGGTGGGATACGCAGTATTTT,TRBJ2-3,TRBD2,TRBV4-1,-
CASSTTGYYGYTF,TGTGCCAGCAGTACTACAGGGTACTATGGCTACACCTTC,TRBJ1-2,-,TRBV28,-
CASRLRDQETQYF,TGTGCCAGCAGGCTCCGGGATCAAGAGACCCAGTACTTC,TRBJ2-5,-,TRBV7-9,-
CASSRGSGNTIYF,TGTGCCAGCAGTAGGGGGTCTGGAAACACCATATATTTT,TRBJ1-3,-,TRBV28,-
CASSSAGTSASYEQYF,TGTGCCAGCAGCTCTGCCGGGACTAGCGCTTCGTACGAGCAGTACTTC,TRBJ2-7,TRBD2,TRBV7-2,-
CASSIRPGAFYEQYF,TGTGCCAGTAGTATTAGACCAGGGGCTTTCTACGAGCAGTACTTC,TRBJ2-7,-,TRBV19,once
CASTGQASGNSPLHF,TGTGCCAGCACCGGACAGGCCTCGGGTAATTCACCCCTCCACTTT,TRBJ1-6,TRBD1,TRBV6-1,-
CASSDPSGRRGDTQYF,TGTGCCAGCAGTGATCCTAGCGGGAGGCGAGGAGATACGCAGTATTTT,TRBJ2-3,TRBD2,TRBV6-1,-
CASSRGSFEQFF,TGTGCCAGCAGCAGGGGGTCCTTTGAGCAGTTCTTC,TRBJ2-1,-,TRBV11-2,-
CASSLGSVGGAQHF,TGTGCCAGCAGCTTGGGGTCAGTGGGAGGGGCCCAGCATTTT,TRBJ1-5,-,TRBV5-8,-
CATSRDALVLVDNEQFF,TGTGCCACCAGCAGAGACGCACTAGTTTTGGTGGACAATGAGCAGTTCTTC,TRBJ2-1,-,TRBV15,-
CASSLDRGTQAFF,TGCGCCAGCAGCTTGGACAGGGGGACTCAAGCTTTCTTT,TRBJ1-1,TRBD1,TRBV5-1,-
CASSLASWLAAPSSYEQYF,TGTGCCAGCAGCTTAGCCTCTTGGTTAGCTGCACCCAGCTCCTACGAGCAGTACTTC,TRBJ2-7,-,TRBV7-8,-
CASSFGPLSGANVLTF,TGTGCCAGCAGCTTTGGCCCGCTCTCTGGGGCCAACGTCCTGACTTTC,TRBJ2-6,-,TRBV13,-
CASSEGTVQLNSPLHF,TGTGCCAGCTCAGAAGGGACTGTACAACTTAATTCACCCCTCCACTTT,TRBJ1-6,-,TRBV18,-
CASSLVPQGADTQYF,TGTGCCAGCAGTTTAGTACCACAGGGTGCAGATACGCAGTATTTT,TRBJ2-3,-,TRBV27,-
CASSPGGRGSEKLFF,TGTGCCAGCTCACCAGGGGGCAGGGGTTCCGAAAAACTGTTTTTT,TRBJ1-4,-,TRBV18,-
CASSRRTSGVNEQFF,TGCGCCAGCAGCAGAAGGACTAGCGGGGTCAATGAGCAGTTCTTC,TRBJ2-1,TRBD2,TRBV5-1,once
CASSGLGLVGETQYF,TGTGCCAGCAGTGGACTCGGACTAGTGGGAGAGACCCAGTACTTC,TRBJ2-5,TRBD2,TRBV25-1,-
CASSPASGSTDTQYF,TGTGCCAGCTCACCAGCTAGCGGGAGCACAGATACGCAGTATTTT,TRBJ2-3,TRBD2,TRBV18,-
CASSPRQGGIYEQYF,TGTGCCAGCTCACCCCGACAGGGGGGGATCTACGAGCAGTACTTC,TRBJ2-7,TRBD1,TRBV18,-
CASGKGEKLFF,TGTGCCAGCGGGAAAGGTGAAAAACTGTTTTTT,TRBJ1-4,-,TRBV19,once
CASSQVLMNTEAFF,TGTGCCAGCTCACAAGTACTAATGAACACTGAAGCTTTCTTT,TRBJ1-1,-,TRBV18,-
CASSVTDRGEQFF,TGTGCCAGCAGCGTAACCGATCGGGGTGAGCAGTTCTTC,TRBJ2-1,-,TRBV9,-
CASSLVGRATDTQYF,TGCGCCAGCAGCTTGGTCGGGAGGGCCACAGATACGCAGTATTTT,TRBJ2-3,TRBD2,TRBV5-1,-
CASSLSGQGGGEAFF,TGTGCCAGCAGTTTATCGGGACAGGGAGGGGGTGAAGCTTTCTTT,TRBJ1-1,TRBD1,TRBV27,-
CASSLRREGHEQFF,TGTGCCAGCAGTTTGAGGCGGGAGGGCCACGAGCAGTTCTTC,TRBJ2-1,TRBD2,TRBV27,-
CASSPIAGGPTGELFF,TGCGCCAGCAGCCCAATAGCGGGAGGGCCGACCGGGGAGCTGTTTTTT,TRBJ2-2,TRBD2,TRBV5-1,-
CASSPDTNEQFF,TGTGCCAGTAGCCCCGACACCAATGAGCAGTTCTTC,TRBJ2-1,-,TRBV19,-
CASSLVGTGETQYF,TGTGCCAGCAGCTTAGTCGGGACAGGGGAGACCCAGTACTTC,TRBJ2-5,TRBD1,TRBV7-6,-
CASSEILAGGVSGEQFF,TGTGCCAGCAGTGAGATACTAGCGGGAGGGGTGTCGGGTGAGCAGTTCTTC,TRBJ2-1,TRBD2,TRBV6-1,-
CAWSVRLAGGETQYF,TGTGCCTGGAGTGTTCGACTAGCGGGAGGAGAGACCCAGTACTTC,TRBJ2-5,TRBD2,TRBV30,-